Listed below are T cell receptor beta chains from one sample, sequenced in a study of shared T cell receptors in the human thymus. Libraries were prepared by immunoSEQ multiplex PCR; TCRdb keeps only in-frame clonotypes and omits some of them. The data hold some 700,000 clones, with around 85% observed a single time. These data are also associated with another study on human thymus T cells.

Sequencing was done on a sample of thymocytes. These TCRs come from a girl under two years old with a congenital heart defect. CDR3s include the opening cysteine and the closing phenylalanine or tryptophan. Fields, in order: V gene, clone size, J gene, D gene, CDR3 protein, CDR3 DNA. The D gene is left open where the match is weak. Where a row states a size, it is once, few, many or the class of an expanded clone; other rows omit it.

V gene: TRBV5-6; clone size: NA; J gene: TRBJ1-6; D gene: NA; CDR3 protein: CASRRGGSPLHF; CDR3 DNA: TGTGCCAGCAGGCGCGGGGGTTCACCCCTCCACTTT
V gene: TRBV4-1; clone size: NA; J gene: TRBJ2-4; D gene: NA; CDR3 protein: CASSQVFGDKNIQYF; CDR3 DNA: TGCGCCAGCAGCCAAGTCTTCGGGGACAAAAACATTCAGTACTTC
V gene: TRBV9; clone size: NA; J gene: TRBJ2-1; D gene: NA; CDR3 protein: CASSPRGFSYNEQFF; CDR3 DNA: TGTGCCAGCAGCCCCCGGGGTTTTTCCTACAATGAGCAGTTCTTC
V gene: TRBV6-1; clone size: NA; J gene: TRBJ2-5; D gene: NA; CDR3 protein: CASSRGGRGETQYF; CDR3 DNA: TGTGCCAGCAGTAGGGGGGGCCGAGGAGAGACCCAGTACTTC
V gene: TRBV5-6; clone size: NA; J gene: TRBJ2-5; D gene: TRBD2; CDR3 protein: CASRVGRLAGSGTQYF; CDR3 DNA: TGTGCCAGCAGAGTCGGGCGACTAGCGGGGTCAGGGACCCAGTACTTC
V gene: TRBV7-2; clone size: NA; J gene: TRBJ1-5; D gene: NA; CDR3 protein: CASSPFAAVEVRNQPQHF; CDR3 DNA: TGTGCCAGCAGCCCGTTTGCCGCCGTCGAGGTCCGGAATCAGCCCCAGCATTTT
V gene: TRBV7-6; clone size: NA; J gene: TRBJ2-3; D gene: TRBD2; CDR3 protein: CASSQASGTSGGASTDTQYF; CDR3 DNA: TGTGCCAGCAGCCAAGCAAGCGGGACTAGCGGGGGGGCATCCACAGATACGCAGTATTTT
V gene: TRBV27; clone size: NA; J gene: TRBJ1-2; D gene: TRBD1; CDR3 protein: CASTMRGQGNPGYTF; CDR3 DNA: TGTGCCAGCACAATGAGGGGGCAGGGGAATCCTGGCTACACCTTC
V gene: TRBV27; clone size: NA; J gene: TRBJ2-4; D gene: NA; CDR3 protein: CASSQAGQRLAKNIQYF; CDR3 DNA: TGTGCCAGCAGTCAGGCGGGACAGCGATTAGCCAAAAACATTCAGTACTTC
V gene: TRBV18; clone size: NA; J gene: TRBJ1-6; D gene: NA; CDR3 protein: CASSHRQEKRNSPLHF; CDR3 DNA: TGTGCCAGCTCCCATAGACAGGAGAAACGTAATTCACCCCTCCACTTT
V gene: TRBV5-6; clone size: NA; J gene: TRBJ1-6; D gene: NA; CDR3 protein: CASSFSGELISPLHF; CDR3 DNA: TGTGCCAGCAGCTTCTCCGGGGAACTGATCTCACCCCTCCACTTT
V gene: TRBV27; clone size: NA; J gene: TRBJ2-3; D gene: TRBD1; CDR3 protein: CASSPRGRTDTQYF; CDR3 DNA: TGTGCCAGCAGTCCCAGGGGGCGCACAGATACGCAGTATTTT
V gene: TRBV7-8; clone size: NA; J gene: TRBJ1-5; D gene: NA; CDR3 protein: CASSLGYSNQPQHF; CDR3 DNA: TGTGCCAGCAGCTTAGGATATAGCAATCAGCCCCAACATTTT
V gene: TRBV5-6; clone size: NA; J gene: TRBJ2-1; D gene: NA; CDR3 protein: CASSQARGSSYNEQFF; CDR3 DNA: TGTGCCAGCAGCCAAGCTCGGGGTAGCAGCTACAATGAGCAGTTCTTC
V gene: TRBV19; clone size: NA; J gene: TRBJ2-5; D gene: NA; CDR3 protein: CASNPGGQETQYF; CDR3 DNA: TGTGCCAGCAATCCAGGGGGGCAAGAGACCCAGTACTTC
V gene: TRBV11-2; clone size: NA; J gene: TRBJ1-1; D gene: NA; CDR3 protein: CASSSGRGSVNTEAFF; CDR3 DNA: TGTGCCAGCAGCTCCGGCCGGGGGTCCGTGAACACTGAAGCTTTCTTT
V gene: TRBV19; clone size: NA; J gene: TRBJ1-1; D gene: NA; CDR3 protein: CASSPPMREEAFF; CDR3 DNA: TGTGCCAGTAGTCCCCCCATGCGAGAAGAAGCTTTCTTT
V gene: TRBV30; clone size: NA; J gene: TRBJ1-2; D gene: NA; CDR3 protein: CAWSVGDGYTF; CDR3 DNA: TGTGCCTGGAGTGTAGGGGATGGCTACACCTTC
V gene: TRBV6-1; clone size: NA; J gene: TRBJ1-5; D gene: NA; CDR3 protein: CASSESRTGYSNQPQHF; CDR3 DNA: TGTGCCAGCAGTGAATCTAGAACGGGTTATAGCAATCAGCCCCAGCATTTT
V gene: TRBV29-1; clone size: NA; J gene: TRBJ1-2; D gene: NA; CDR3 protein: CSVRNRKTGNYGYTF; CDR3 DNA: TGCAGCGTTCGAAATCGCAAGACAGGCAACTATGGCTACACCTTC
V gene: TRBV7-9; clone size: NA; J gene: TRBJ2-2; D gene: NA; CDR3 protein: CASSLEANTGELFF; CDR3 DNA: TGTGCCAGCAGCTTGGAGGCGAACACCGGGGAGCTGTTTTTT
V gene: TRBV5-1; clone size: once; J gene: TRBJ1-1; D gene: NA; CDR3 protein: CASSSQTGDVGDTEAFF; CDR3 DNA: TGCGCCAGCAGCTCCCAGACAGGAGATGTAGGTGACACTGAAGCTTTCTTT
V gene: TRBV6-1; clone size: few; J gene: TRBJ1-2; D gene: TRBD1; CDR3 protein: CASGGQGWAYGYTF; CDR3 DNA: TGTGCCAGCGGGGGACAGGGGTGGGCCTATGGCTACACCTTC
V gene: TRBV19; clone size: NA; J gene: TRBJ1-2; D gene: TRBD1; CDR3 protein: CASSTADRDYGYTF; CDR3 DNA: TGTGCCAGTAGTACCGCGGACAGGGACTATGGCTACACCTTC
V gene: TRBV28; clone size: NA; J gene: TRBJ2-6; D gene: NA; CDR3 protein: CASRTPVSGANVLTF; CDR3 DNA: TGTGCCAGCAGGACTCCTGTCTCTGGGGCCAACGTCCTGACTTTC
V gene: TRBV19; clone size: NA; J gene: TRBJ1-4; D gene: TRBD1; CDR3 protein: CASREQGAANEKLFF; CDR3 DNA: TGTGCCAGTAGGGAACAGGGGGCCGCTAATGAAAAACTGTTTTTT
V gene: TRBV5-1; clone size: NA; J gene: TRBJ2-3; D gene: TRBD2; CDR3 protein: CASSTQAGGTTQYF; CDR3 DNA: TGCGCCAGCAGCACCCAAGCGGGGGGGACTACGCAGTATTTT
V gene: TRBV7-6; clone size: NA; J gene: TRBJ2-1; D gene: TRBD2; CDR3 protein: CASSLGLAGIDEQFF; CDR3 DNA: TGTGCCAGCAGCTTAGGACTAGCGGGGATTGATGAGCAGTTCTTC
V gene: TRBV27; clone size: NA; J gene: TRBJ2-3; D gene: TRBD2; CDR3 protein: CASSIGQRGDTQYF; CDR3 DNA: TGTGCCAGCAGTATCGGGCAGCGGGGAGATACGCAGTATTTT
V gene: TRBV28; clone size: NA; J gene: TRBJ2-1; D gene: TRBD2; CDR3 protein: CASSTPPTSGGLSYNEQFF; CDR3 DNA: TGTGCCAGCAGTACCCCCCCGACTAGCGGGGGCCTCTCCTACAATGAGCAGTTCTTC
V gene: TRBV14; clone size: once; J gene: TRBJ1-2; D gene: NA; CDR3 protein: CASSPPRHLLTNGYTF; CDR3 DNA: TGTGCCAGCAGCCCCCCTAGGCATTTACTTACAAATGGCTACACCTTC
V gene: TRBV5-6; clone size: NA; J gene: TRBJ1-1; D gene: TRBD1; CDR3 protein: CASSLNRGMNTEAFF; CDR3 DNA: TGTGCCAGCAGCCTTAACAGGGGCATGAACACTGAAGCTTTCTTT
V gene: TRBV7-7; clone size: NA; J gene: TRBJ2-5; D gene: NA; CDR3 protein: CASSLEGQGTQETQYF; CDR3 DNA: TGTGCCAGCAGCTTAGAGGGGCAGGGGACCCAAGAGACCCAGTACTTC
V gene: TRBV10-3; clone size: NA; J gene: TRBJ2-7; D gene: TRBD2; CDR3 protein: CAINKSGRSSYEQYF; CDR3 DNA: TGTGCCATCAATAAAAGCGGGAGGAGCTCCTACGAGCAGTACTTC
V gene: TRBV27; clone size: NA; J gene: TRBJ2-5; D gene: NA; CDR3 protein: CASTISQETQYF; CDR3 DNA: TGTGCCAGCACTATTTCCCAAGAGACCCAGTACTTC
V gene: TRBV27; clone size: NA; J gene: TRBJ2-3; D gene: NA; CDR3 protein: CASSLIRGPQYF; CDR3 DNA: TGTGCCAGCAGTCTTATAAGGGGCCCGCAGTATTTT
V gene: TRBV5-1; clone size: few; J gene: TRBJ2-1; D gene: NA; CDR3 protein: CASRRQDCPSGEQFF; CDR3 DNA: TGCGCCAGCAGAAGACAGGATTGTCCTTCTGGTGAGCAGTTCTTC
V gene: TRBV10-3; clone size: NA; J gene: TRBJ1-2; D gene: NA; CDR3 protein: CAIREAGPNYGYTF; CDR3 DNA: TGTGCCATCAGGGAGGCAGGGCCCAACTATGGCTACACCTTC
V gene: TRBV30; clone size: NA; J gene: TRBJ2-7; D gene: NA; CDR3 protein: CAWRGGKVRAYEQYF; CDR3 DNA: TGTGCCTGGAGAGGAGGAAAGGTGAGGGCCTACGAGCAGTACTTC
V gene: TRBV5-1; clone size: NA; J gene: TRBJ1-3; D gene: NA; CDR3 protein: CASSLYGSSGNTIYF; CDR3 DNA: TGCGCCAGCAGCTTGTACGGGAGCTCTGGAAACACCATATATTTT